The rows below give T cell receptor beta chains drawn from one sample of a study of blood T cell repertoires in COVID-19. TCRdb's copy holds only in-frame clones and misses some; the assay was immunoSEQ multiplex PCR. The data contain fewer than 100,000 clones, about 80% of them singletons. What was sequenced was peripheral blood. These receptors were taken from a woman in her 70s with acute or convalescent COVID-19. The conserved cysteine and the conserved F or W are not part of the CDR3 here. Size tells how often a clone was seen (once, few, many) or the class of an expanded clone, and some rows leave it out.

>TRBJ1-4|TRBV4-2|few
ASSQATGARNEKLF
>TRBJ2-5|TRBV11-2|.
ASSSGSGHDPLETQY
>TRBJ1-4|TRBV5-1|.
ASSLTGENEKLF
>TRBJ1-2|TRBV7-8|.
ASSTGTGNYGYT
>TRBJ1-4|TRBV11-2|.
ASSLGPGGGNNEKLF
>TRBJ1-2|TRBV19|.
ASSIWTLDSNYGYT
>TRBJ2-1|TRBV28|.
ASSAASGRASGGF
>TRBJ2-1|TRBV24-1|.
ATSDARLAGYNEQF
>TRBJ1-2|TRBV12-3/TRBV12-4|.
ASSFGRNYGYT
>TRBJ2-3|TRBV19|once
ASKGTSGRNTQY
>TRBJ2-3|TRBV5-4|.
ASSLGLAGGRTTDTQY
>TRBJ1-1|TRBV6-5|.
ASRVAGTGNTEAF
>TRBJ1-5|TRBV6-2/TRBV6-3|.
ASSPHGTGVQPQH
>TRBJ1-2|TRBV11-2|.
ASSSGAGYGYT
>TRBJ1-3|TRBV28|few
ASQEGGSSGNTIY
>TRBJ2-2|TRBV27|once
ASNARGLVTGELF
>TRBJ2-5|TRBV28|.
ASRRSEETQY
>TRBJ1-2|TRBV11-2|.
ASSRGAGPSDGYT
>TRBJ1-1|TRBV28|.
ASSPSLPRGAF
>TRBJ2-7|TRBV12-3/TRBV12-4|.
ASTQSGTYEQY
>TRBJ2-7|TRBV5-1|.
ASSLEGISYEQY
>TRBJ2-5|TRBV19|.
ASGYNGNPGETQY
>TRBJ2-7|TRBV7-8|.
ASSLASGRAPYEQY
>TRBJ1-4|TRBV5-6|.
ASSLGQGDNEKLF
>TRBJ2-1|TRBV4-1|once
ASSQDRGVVLYNEQF
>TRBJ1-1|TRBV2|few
ASSAGIKAF
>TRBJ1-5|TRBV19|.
ASSLVSGNNQPQH
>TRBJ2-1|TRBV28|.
ASSLSRSRF
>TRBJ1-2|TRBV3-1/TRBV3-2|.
ASSLGTGREYGYT